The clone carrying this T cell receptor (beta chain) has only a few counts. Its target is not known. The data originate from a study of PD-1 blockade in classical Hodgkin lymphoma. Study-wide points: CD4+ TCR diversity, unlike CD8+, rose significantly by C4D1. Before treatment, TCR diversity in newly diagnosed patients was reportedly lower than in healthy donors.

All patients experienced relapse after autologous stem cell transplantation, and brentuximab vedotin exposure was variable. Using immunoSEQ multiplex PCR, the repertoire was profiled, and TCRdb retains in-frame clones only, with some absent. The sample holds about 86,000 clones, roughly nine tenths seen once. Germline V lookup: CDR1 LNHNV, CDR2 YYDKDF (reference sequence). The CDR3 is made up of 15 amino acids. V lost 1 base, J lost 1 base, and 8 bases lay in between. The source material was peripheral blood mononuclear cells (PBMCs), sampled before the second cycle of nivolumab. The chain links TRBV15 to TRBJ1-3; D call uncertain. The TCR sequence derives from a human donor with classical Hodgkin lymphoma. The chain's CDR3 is CATSRVSQSGNTIYF. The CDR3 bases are TGTGCCACCAGCAGAGTTTCCCAGTCTGGAAACACCATATATTTT.